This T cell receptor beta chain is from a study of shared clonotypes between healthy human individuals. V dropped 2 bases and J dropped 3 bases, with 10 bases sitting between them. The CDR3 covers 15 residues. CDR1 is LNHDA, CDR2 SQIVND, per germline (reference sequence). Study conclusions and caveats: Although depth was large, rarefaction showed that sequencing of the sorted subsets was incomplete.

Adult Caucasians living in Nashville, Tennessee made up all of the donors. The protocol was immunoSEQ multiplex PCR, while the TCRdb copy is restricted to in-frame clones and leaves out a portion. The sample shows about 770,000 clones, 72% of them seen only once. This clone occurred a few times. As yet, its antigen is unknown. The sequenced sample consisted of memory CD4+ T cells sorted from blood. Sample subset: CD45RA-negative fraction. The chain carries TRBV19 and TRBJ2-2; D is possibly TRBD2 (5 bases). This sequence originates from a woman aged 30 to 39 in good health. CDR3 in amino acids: CASSISGRHTGELFF. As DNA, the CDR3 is TGTGCCAGTAGTATATCTGGGAGACACACCGGGGAGCTGTTTTTT.